This T cell receptor beta chain was observed in a study of vaccination and CD4 T cells after COVID-19. Study in general: Comprising six males and four females, the convalescent participants counted two Hispanic individuals among them.

CDR3 length: 14 residues. Germline values: CDR1 SGHKS, CDR2 YYEKEE (reference sequence). Trimming pared 2 bases from V and 1 base from J, leaving 9 bases between. About this clonotype: Its antigen is as yet unknown.

Noted treatment: roughly 10-day PBMC culture with coronavirus spike peptide pools or control peptides (ViraFEST assay). First, ViraFEST expanded antigen-specific T cells with peptide pools, and next it sequenced the TCRs. Cells received half-medium changes with fresh IL-2 medium on days 3 and 7. After 10 days of culture, CD4+ T cells were negatively selected. Cultured CD4+ T-cell DNA underwent Oncomine TCR Beta short-read sequencing. TCRdb used MiXCR to reprocess the PCR reads, holding one entry per CDR3 protein. The sample has about 14,000 distinct CDR3 sequences, roughly 55% seen once. The clonotype originates from a human donor who had recovered from COVID-19. This rearrangement joins TRBV5-5 to TRBJ2-5; D may be TRBD1 (5 bases). The sequenced material came from CD4+ T cells from blood, cultured in vitro. Written as DNA, the CDR3 is TGTGCCAGCAGCTTACACAGGTCCCAAGAGACCCAGTACTTC. It specifies CASSLHRSQETQYF.